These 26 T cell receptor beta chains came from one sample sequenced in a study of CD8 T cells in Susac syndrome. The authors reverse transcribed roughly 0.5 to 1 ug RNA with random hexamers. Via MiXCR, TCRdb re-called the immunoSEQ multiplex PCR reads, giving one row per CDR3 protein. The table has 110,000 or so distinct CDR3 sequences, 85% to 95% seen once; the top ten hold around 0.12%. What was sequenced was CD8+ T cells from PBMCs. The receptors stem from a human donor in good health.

In DNA, the CDR3 is TGTGCCAGCAGCTCCCGGGACAGACACTACGAGCAGTACTTC. It codes for CASSSRDRHYEQYF. The genes are TRBV7-9 and TRBJ2-7; 7 bases map to TRBD1. This CDR3 comprises 14 residues. Germline values: CDR1 SEHNR, CDR2 FQNEAQ (reference sequence). V trimming: 4 bases; J trimming: 3 bases; junction bases outside the gene matches: 6.

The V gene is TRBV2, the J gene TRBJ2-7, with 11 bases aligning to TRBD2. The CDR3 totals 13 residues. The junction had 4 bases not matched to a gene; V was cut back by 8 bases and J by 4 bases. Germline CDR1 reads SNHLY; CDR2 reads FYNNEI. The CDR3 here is CASAGTSGYEQYF. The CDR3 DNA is TGTGCCAGCGCCGGGACTAGCGGATACGAGCAGTACTTC.

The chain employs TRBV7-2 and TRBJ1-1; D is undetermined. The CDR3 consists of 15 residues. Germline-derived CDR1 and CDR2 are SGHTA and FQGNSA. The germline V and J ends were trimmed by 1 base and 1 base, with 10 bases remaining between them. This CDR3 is CASSLGAGQNTEAFF. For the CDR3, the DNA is TGTGCCAGCAGCTTAGGTGCAGGCCAGAACACTGAAGCTTTCTTT.

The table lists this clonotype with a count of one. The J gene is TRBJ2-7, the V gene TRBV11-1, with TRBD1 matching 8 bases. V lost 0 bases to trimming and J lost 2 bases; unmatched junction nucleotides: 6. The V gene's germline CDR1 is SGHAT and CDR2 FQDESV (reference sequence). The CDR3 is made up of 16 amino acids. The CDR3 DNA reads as TGTGCCAGCAGCTTAGCCCGACAGGGGATGACCTACGAGCAGTACTTC. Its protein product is CASSLARQGMTYEQYF.

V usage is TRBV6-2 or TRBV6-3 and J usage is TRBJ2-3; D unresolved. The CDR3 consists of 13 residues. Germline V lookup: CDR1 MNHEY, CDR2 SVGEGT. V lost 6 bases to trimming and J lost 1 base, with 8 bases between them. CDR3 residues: CASRSSGTDTQYF. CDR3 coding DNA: TGTGCCAGCAGATCCTCGGGCACAGATACGCAGTATTTT.

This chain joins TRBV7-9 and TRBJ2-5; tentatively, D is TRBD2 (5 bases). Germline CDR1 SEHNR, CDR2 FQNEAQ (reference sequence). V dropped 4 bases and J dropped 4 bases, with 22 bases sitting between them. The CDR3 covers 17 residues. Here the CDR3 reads CASSWPSKRESRETQYF. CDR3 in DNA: TGTGCCAGCAGCTGGCCTAGCAAACGAGAGAGCCGAGAGACCCAGTACTTC.

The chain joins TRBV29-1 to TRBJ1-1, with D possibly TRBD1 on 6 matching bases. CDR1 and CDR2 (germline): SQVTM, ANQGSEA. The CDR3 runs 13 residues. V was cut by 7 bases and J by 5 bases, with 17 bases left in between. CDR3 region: CSGTTGKNTEAFF. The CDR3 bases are TGCAGCGGAACGACAGGCAAAAATACTGAAGCTTTCTTT.

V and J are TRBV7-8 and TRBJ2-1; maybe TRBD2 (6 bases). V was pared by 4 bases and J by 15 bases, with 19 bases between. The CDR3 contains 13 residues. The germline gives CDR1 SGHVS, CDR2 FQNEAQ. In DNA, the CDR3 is TGTGCCAGCAGCTCCGACCGACTAGTTGGTCGGTTCTTC. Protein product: CASSSDRLVGRFF.

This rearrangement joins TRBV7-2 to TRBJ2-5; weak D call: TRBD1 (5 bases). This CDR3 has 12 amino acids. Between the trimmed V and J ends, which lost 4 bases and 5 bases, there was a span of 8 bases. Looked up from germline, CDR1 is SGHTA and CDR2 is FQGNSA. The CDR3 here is CASSSPGETQYF. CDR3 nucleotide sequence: TGTGCCAGCAGCTCGCCAGGGGAGACCCAGTACTTC.

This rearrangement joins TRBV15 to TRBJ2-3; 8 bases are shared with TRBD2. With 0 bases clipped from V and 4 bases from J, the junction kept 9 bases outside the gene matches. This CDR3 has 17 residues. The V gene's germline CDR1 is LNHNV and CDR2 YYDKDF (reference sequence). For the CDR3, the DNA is TGTGCCACCAGCAGAGATCTGAGCGGGAGATCCGCAGATACGCAGTATTTT. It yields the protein CATSRDLSGRSADTQYF.

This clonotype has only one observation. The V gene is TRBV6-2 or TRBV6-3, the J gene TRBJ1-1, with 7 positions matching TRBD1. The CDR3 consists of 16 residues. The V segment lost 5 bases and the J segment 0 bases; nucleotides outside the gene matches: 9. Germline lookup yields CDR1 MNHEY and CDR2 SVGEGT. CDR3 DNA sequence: TGTGCCAGCAGTAACCGGGACAGTGCCATGAACACTGAAGCTTTCTTT. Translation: CASSNRDSAMNTEAFF.

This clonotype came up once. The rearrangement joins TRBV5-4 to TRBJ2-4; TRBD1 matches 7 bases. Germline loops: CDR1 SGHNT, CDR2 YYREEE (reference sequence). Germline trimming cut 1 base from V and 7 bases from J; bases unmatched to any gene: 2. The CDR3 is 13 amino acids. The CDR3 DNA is TGTGCCAGCAGCTTGCCGACAGGGAACATTCAGTACTTC. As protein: CASSLPTGNIQYF.

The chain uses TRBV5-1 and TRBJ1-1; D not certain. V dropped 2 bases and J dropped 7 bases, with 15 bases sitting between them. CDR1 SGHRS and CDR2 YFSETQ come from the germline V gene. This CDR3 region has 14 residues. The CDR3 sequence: CASSLEGLTDEAFF. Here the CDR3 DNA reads TGCGCCAGCAGCTTAGAGGGTTTAACTGATGAAGCTTTCTTT.

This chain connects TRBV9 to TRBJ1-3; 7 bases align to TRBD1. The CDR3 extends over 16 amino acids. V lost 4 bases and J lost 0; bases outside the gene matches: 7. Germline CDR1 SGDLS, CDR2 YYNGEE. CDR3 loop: CASSLGQSSSGNTIYF. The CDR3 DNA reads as TGTGCCAGCAGCCTGGGACAGTCGAGCTCTGGAAACACCATATATTTT.

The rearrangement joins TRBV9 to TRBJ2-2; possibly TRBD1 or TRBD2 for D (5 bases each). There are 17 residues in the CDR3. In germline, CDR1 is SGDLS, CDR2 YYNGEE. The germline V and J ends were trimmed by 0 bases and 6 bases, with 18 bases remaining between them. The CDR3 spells CASSVDVTGKGAGELFF. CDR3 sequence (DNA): TGTGCCAGCAGCGTAGACGTGACGGGGAAAGGGGCCGGGGAGCTGTTTTTT.

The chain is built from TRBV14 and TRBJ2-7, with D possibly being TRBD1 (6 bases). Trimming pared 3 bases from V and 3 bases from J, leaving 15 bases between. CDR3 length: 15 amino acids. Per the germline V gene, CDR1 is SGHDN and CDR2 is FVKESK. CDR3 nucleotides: TGTGCCAGCAGCCAGTGGCGGACAGAAGTCTACGAGCAGTACTTC. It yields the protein CASSQWRTEVYEQYF.

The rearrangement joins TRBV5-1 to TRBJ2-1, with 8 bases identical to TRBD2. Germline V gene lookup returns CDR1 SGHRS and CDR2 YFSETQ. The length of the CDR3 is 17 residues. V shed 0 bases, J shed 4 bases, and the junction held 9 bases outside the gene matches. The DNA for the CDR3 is TGCGCCAGCAGCTTGGCTCGCGGGGGGAGCCTTTACAATGAGCAGTTCTTC. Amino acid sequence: CASSLARGGSLYNEQFF.

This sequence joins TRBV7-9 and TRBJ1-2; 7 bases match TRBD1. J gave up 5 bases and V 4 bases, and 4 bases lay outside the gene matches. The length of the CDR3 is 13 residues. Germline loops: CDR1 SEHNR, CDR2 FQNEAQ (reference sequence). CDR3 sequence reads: CASSSGQHYGYTF. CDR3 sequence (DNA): TGTGCCAGCAGCTCGGGACAGCATTATGGCTACACCTTC.

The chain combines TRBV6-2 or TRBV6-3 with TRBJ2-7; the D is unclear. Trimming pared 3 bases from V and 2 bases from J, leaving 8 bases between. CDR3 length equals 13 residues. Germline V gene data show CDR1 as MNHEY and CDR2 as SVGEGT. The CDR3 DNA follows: TGTGCCAGCAGTTATGGGCTAACCTACGAGCAGTACTTC. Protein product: CASSYGLTYEQYF.

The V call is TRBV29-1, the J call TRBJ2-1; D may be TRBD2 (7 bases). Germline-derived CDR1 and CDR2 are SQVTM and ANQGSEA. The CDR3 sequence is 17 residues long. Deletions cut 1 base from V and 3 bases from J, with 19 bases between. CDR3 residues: CSVEARSGGDLYNEQFF. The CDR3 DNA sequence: TGCAGCGTTGAAGCTCGCTCGGGGGGCGACCTCTACAATGAGCAGTTCTTC.

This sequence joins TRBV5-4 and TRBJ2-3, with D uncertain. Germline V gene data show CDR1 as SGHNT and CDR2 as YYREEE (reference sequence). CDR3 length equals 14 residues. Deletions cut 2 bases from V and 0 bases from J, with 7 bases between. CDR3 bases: TGTGCCAGCAGCTTTGGCGGTAGCACAGATACGCAGTATTTT. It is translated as CASSFGGSTDTQYF.

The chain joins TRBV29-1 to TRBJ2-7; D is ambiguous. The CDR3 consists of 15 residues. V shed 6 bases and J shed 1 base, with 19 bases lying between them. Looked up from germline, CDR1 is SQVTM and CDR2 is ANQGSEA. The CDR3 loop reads CSVWVSGGSSYEQYF. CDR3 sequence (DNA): TGCAGCGTGTGGGTATCGGGTGGGTCATCCTACGAGCAGTACTTC.

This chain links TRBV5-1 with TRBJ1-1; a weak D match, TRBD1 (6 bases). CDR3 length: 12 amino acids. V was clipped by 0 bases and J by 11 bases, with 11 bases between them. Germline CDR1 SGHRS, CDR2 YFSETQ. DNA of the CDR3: TGCGCCAGCAGCTTGGAGGGGGGGTCTGCTTTCTTT. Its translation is CASSLEGGSAFF.

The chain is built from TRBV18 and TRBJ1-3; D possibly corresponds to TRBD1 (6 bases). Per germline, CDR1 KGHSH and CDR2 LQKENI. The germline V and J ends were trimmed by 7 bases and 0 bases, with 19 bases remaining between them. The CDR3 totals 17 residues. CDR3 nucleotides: TGTGCCAGCTTTGGTCTAGTCGACAGGCACTCTGGAAACACCATATATTTT. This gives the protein CASFGLVDRHSGNTIYF.

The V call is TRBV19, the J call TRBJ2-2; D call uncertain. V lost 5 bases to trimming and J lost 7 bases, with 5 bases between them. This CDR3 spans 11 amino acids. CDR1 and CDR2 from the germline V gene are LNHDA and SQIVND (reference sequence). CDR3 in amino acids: CASSFRGELFF. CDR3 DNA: TGTGCCAGTAGTTTCCGCGGGGAGCTGTTTTTT.

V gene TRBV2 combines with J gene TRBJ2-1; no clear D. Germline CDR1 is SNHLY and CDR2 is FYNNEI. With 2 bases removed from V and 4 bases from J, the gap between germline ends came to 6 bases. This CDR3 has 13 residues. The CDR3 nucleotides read TGTGCCAGCAGTGAACTGCTGTACAATGAGCAGTTCTTC. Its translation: CASSELLYNEQFF.